The 3 T cell receptor beta chains below all came from one sample that was sequenced in a study of blood T cell repertoires in COVID-19. Measured with immunoSEQ multiplex PCR; TCRdb has only the in-frame clones, and not every one. The sample gives approximately 140,000 clones, about 86% of which show up once; roughly 8.7% is in the top ten. Source material: peripheral blood. The receptor source for this set is a woman aged 60-70 years with acute or convalescent COVID-19.

The chain couples TRBV12-5 to TRBJ1-3; tentative D call: TRBD1 (6 bases). The germline V and J ends were trimmed by 5 bases and 3 bases, with 17 bases remaining between them. This CDR3 has 16 amino acids. The germline gives CDR1 LGHNT, CDR2 FRNRAP. CDR3 loop: CASGPAQGPVGNTIYF. The CDR3 DNA reads TGTGCTAGTGGTCCCGCCCAGGGGCCTGTTGGAAACACCATATATTTT.

The chain has TRBV11-2 and TRBJ2-3; 11 bases are shared with TRBD2. The trim removed 7 bases at V and 1 base at J, leaving 10 bases unmatched. Per germline, CDR1 SGHAT and CDR2 FQNNGV. The CDR3 runs to 17 residues. This chain's CDR3 is CASTVGGTSGRTDTQYF. The CDR3 DNA is TGTGCCAGCACGGTTGGCGGGACTAGCGGTCGCACAGATACGCAGTATTTT.

The gene calls are TRBV15 and TRBJ1-5, with D possibly TRBD1 on 5 matching bases. This CDR3 is built from 15 residues. Germline assignment: CDR1 LNHNV and CDR2 YYDKDF (reference sequence). V was cut by 3 bases and J by 5 bases, with 14 bases left in between. CDR3 sequence reads: CATSRSGLRDQPQHF. The CDR3, as DNA: TGTGCCACCAGCAGGTCGGGACTCCGGGATCAGCCCCAGCATTTT.